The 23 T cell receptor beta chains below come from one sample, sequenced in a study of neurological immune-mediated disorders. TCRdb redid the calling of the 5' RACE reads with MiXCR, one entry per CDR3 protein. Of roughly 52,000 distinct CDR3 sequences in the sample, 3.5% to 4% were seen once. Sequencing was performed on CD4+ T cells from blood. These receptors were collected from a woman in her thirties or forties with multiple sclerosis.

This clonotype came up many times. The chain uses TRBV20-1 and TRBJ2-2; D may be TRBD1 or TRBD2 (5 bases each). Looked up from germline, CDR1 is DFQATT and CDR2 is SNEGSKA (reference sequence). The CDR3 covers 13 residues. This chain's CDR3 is CSGLRGASGELFF. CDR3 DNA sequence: TGCAGCGGCCTGCGAGGGGCGAGCGGGGAGCTGTTTTTT.

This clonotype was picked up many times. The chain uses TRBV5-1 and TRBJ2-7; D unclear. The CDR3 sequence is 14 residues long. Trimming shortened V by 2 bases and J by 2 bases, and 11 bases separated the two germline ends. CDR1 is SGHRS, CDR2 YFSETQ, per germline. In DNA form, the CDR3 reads TGCGCCAGCAGCTTAACAGAAAACACCTACGAGCAGTACTTC. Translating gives CASSLTENTYEQYF.

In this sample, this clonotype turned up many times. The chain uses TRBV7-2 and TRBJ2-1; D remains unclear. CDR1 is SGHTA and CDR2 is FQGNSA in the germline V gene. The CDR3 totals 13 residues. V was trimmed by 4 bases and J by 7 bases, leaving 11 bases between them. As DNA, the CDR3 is TGTGCCAGCAGCTACGGATTTAGGAATGAGCAGTTCTTC. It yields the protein CASSYGFRNEQFF.

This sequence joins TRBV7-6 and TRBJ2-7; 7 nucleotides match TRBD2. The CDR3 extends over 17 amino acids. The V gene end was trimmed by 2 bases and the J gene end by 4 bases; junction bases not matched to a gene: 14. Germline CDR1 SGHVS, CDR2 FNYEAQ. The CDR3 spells CASSLRPRQGLNYEQYF. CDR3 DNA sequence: TGTGCCAGCAGCTTACGGCCACGGCAGGGACTAAATTACGAGCAGTACTTC. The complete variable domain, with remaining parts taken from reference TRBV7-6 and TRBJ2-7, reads GAGVSQSPRYKVTKRGQDVALRCDPISGHVSLYWYRQALGQGPEFLTYFNYEAQQDKSGLPNDRFSAERPEGSISTLTIQRTEQRDSAMYRCASSLRPRQGLNYEQYFGPGTRLTVT.

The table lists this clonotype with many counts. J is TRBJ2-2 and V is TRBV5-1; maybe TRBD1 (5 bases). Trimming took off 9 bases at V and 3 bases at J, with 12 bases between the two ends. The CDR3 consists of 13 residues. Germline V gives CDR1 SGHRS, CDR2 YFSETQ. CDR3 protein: CATTDTHTGELFF. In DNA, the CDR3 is TGCGCCACTACGGACACACACACCGGGGAGCTGTTTTTT.

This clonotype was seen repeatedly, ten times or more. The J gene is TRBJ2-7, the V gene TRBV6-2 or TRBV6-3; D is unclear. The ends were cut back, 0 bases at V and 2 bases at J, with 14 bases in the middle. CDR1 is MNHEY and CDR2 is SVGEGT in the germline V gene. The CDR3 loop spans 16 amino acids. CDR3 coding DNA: TGTGCCAGCAGTTACTCCCCCGCGGACGGAACCTACGAGCAGTACTTC. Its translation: CASSYSPADGTYEQYF.

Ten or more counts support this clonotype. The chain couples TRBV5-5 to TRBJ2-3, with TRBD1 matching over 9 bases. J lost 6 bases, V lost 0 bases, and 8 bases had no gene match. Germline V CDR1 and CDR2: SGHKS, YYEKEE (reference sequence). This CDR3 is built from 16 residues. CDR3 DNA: TGTGCCAGCAGCTTGGCTCCGGGACAGGGTGGTGATACGCAGTATTTT. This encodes CASSLAPGQGGDTQYF.

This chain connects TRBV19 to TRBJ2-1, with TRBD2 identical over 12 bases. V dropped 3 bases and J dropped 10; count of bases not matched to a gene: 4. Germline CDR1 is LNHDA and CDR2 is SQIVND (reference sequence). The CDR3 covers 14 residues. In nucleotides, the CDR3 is TGTGCCAGTAGTATTACTGGACTAGCGGGGGAGCAGTTCTTC. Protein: CASSITGLAGEQFF.

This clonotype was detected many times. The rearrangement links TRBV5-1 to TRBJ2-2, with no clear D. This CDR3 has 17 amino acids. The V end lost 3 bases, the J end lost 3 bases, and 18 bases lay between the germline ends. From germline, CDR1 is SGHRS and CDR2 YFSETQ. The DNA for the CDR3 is TGCGCCAGCAGCTCGAGACCCAGAGCGACTGACACCGGGGAGCTGTTTTTT. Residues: CASSSRPRATDTGELFF.

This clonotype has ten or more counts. The CDR3 protein is CASSLPGDFSPLHF. The CDR3 DNA is TGTGCCAGCAGCTTGCCCGGGGATTTTTCACCCCTCCACTTT. The rearrangement links TRBV5-5 to TRBJ1-6; the D is unclear. The V end lost 1 base, the J end lost 9 bases, and 11 bases lay between the germline ends. In germline, CDR1 is SGHKS, CDR2 YYEKEE (reference sequence). The CDR3 length is 14 residues.

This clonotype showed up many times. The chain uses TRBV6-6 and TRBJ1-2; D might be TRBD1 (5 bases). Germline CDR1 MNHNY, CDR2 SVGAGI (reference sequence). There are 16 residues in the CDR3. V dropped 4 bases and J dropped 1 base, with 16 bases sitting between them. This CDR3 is CASSSARGDSNYGYTF. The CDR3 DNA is TGTGCCAGCAGTTCCGCGAGGGGAGATAGTAACTATGGCTACACCTTC.

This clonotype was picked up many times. CDR3 bases: TGCGCCAGCAGCTTGGATAGGGGTGATTTGGATACGCAGTATTTT. Translation: CASSLDRGDLDTQYF. The V and J genes are TRBV5-1 and TRBJ2-3; D possibly corresponds to TRBD1 (5 bases). V was cut by 0 bases and J by 6 bases, with 14 bases left in between. The CDR3 extends over 15 amino acids. Germline CDR1 SGHRS, CDR2 YFSETQ.

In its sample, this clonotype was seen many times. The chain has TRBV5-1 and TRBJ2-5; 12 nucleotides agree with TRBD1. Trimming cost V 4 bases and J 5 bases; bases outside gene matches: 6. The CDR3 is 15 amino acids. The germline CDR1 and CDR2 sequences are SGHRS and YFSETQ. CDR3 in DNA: TGCGCCAGCAGCCAGGGGACAGGGGGCGCCGAGACCCAGTACTTC. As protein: CASSQGTGGAETQYF.

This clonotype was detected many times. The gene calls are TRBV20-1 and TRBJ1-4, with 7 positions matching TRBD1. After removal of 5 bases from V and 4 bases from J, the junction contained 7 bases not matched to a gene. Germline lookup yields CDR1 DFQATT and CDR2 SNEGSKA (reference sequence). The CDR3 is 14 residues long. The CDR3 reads CSAAHRGGNEKLFF. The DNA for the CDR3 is TGCAGTGCTGCTCACAGGGGCGGTAATGAAAAACTGTTTTTT.

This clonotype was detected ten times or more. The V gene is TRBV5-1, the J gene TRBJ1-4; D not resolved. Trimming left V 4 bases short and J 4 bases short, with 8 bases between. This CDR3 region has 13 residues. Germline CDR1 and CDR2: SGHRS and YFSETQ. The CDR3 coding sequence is TGCGCCAGCAGCCGGGATTTTAATGAAAAACTGTTTTTT. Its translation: CASSRDFNEKLFF.

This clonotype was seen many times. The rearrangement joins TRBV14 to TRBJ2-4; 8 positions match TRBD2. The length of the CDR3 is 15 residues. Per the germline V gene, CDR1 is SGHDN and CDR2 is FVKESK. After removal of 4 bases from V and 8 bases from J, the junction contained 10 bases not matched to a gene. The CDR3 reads CASSLSGGGSDIQYF. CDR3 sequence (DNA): TGTGCCAGCAGCCTCTCCGGCGGGGGGAGTGACATTCAGTACTTC.

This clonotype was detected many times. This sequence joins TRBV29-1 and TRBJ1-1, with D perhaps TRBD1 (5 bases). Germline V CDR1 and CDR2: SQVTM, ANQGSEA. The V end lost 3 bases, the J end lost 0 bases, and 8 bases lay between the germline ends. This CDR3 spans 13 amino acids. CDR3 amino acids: CSVEGRLNTEAFF. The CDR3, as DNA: TGCAGCGTTGAGGGACGTCTGAACACTGAAGCTTTCTTT.

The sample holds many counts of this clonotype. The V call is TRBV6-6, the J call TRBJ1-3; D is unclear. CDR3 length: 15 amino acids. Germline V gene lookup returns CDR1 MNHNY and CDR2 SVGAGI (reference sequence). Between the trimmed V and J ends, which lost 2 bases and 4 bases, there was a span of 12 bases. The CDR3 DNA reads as TGTGCCAGCAGTTACGGGAGGCCAATAGGAAACACCATATATTTT. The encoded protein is CASSYGRPIGNTIYF.

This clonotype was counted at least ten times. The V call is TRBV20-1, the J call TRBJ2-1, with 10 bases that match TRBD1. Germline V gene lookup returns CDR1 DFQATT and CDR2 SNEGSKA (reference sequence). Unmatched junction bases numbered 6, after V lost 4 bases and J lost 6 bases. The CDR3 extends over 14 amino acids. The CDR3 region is CSATGQGRINEQFF. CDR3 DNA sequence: TGCAGTGCTACGGGACAGGGGCGGATCAATGAGCAGTTCTTC.

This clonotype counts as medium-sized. The CDR3 sequence: CSVDQGSEAFF. The CDR3, as DNA: TGCAGCGTTGATCAGGGGAGTGAAGCTTTCTTT. The chain links TRBV29-1 to TRBJ1-1, with a possible D match to TRBD1 (6 bases). This CDR3 is built from 11 residues. The germline V gene has CDR1 SQVTM and CDR2 ANQGSEA. Deletions cut 3 bases from V and 7 bases from J, with 9 bases between. Variable domain in full (rest from reference TRBV29-1 and TRBJ1-1): SAVISQKPSRDICQRGTSLTIQCQVDSQVTMMFWYRQQPGQSLTLIATANQGSEATYESGFVIDKFPISRPNLTFSTLTVSNMSPEDSSIYLCSVDQGSEAFFGQGTRLTVV.

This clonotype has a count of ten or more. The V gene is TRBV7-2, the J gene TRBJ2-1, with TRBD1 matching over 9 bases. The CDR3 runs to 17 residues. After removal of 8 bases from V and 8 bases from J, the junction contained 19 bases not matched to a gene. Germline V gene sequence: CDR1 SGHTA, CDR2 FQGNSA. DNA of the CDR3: TGTGCCAGCCCCAAAAGACCAGGGACAGGGATTCCAGATGAGCAGTTCTTC. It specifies CASPKRPGTGIPDEQFF. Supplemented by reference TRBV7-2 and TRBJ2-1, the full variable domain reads GAGVSQSPSNKVTEKGKDVELRCDPISGHTALYWYRQSLGQGLEFLIYFQGNSAPDKSGLPSDRFSAERTGGSVSTLTIQRTQQEDSAVYLCASPKRPGTGIPDEQFFGPGTRLTVL.

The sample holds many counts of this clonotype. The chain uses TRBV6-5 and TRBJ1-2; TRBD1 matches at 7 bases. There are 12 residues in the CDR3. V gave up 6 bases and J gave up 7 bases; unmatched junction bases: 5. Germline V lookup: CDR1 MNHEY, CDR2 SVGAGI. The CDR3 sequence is CASSGRGSGYTF. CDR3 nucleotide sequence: TGTGCCAGCAGCGGCAGGGGGTCTGGCTACACCTTC.

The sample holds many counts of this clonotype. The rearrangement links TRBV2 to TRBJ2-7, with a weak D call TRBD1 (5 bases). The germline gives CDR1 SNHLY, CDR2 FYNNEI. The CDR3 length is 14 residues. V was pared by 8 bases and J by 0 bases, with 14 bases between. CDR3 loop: CASRERGASYEQYF. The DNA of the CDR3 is TGTGCCAGCCGCGAAAGGGGCGCCTCCTACGAGCAGTACTTC.